The 24 T cell receptor beta chains reported below all come from one sample, sequenced in a study of CXCR3-negative and CXCR3-positive naive CD8 T cells. UMI-labeled 5' RACE TRB cDNA libraries were prepared from the cells. From the 5' RACE reads, TCRdb lists one entry per CDR3 protein and no DNA. There are 40,000 to 45,000 distinct CDR3 sequences in the sample, with around 1.9% held by the top ten. Specimen: naive CXCR3- CD8+ T cells from blood. Subset meaning: CD45RO-CCR7+CD27+CD95- naive CD8+ T cells lacking CXCR3 (TNR3-). These receptors all stem from a human donor in good health. Some clones in this sample may be carry-over from other donors' samples.

The chain uses TRBV6-5 and TRBJ1-1; TCRdb calls TRBD1, which cannot be checked without DNA. CDR3 length: 15 residues. Germline CDR1 is MNHEY and CDR2 is SVGAGI. The CDR3 reads CASSYGTGAHTEAFF.

The V gene is TRBV29-1, the J gene TRBJ2-7. The CDR3 spans 14 residues. Germline V CDR1 and CDR2: SQVTM, ANQGSEA. CDR3 region: CSVEGEAGSYEQYF.

The genes are TRBV25-1 and TRBJ2-1. Germline-derived CDR1 and CDR2 are MGHDK and SYGVNS. This CDR3 has 13 amino acids. The CDR3 spells CASSERSLGEQFF. The complete variable domain, with remaining parts taken from reference TRBV25-1 and TRBJ2-1, reads EADIYQTPRYLVIGTGKKITLECSQTMGHDKMYWYQQDPGMELHLIHYSYGVNSTEKGDLSSESTVSRIRTEHFPLTLESARPSHTSQYLCASSERSLGEQFFGPGTRLTVL.

This sequence joins TRBV3-1 and TRBJ2-2; TCRdb calls TRBD1, which cannot be checked without DNA. Germline CDR1 is LGHDT and CDR2 is YNNKEL (reference sequence). This CDR3 has 17 amino acids. The CDR3 protein is CASSQAGYGSVPGELFF.

This chain connects TRBV12-3 or TRBV12-4 to TRBJ1-5; TCRdb calls TRBD1, which cannot be checked without DNA. The CDR3 is made up of 14 amino acids. CDR3 sequence reads: CASSSGTREQPQHF.

The CDR3 sequence: CASSPPSTEEAFF. V usage is TRBV5-1 and J usage is TRBJ1-1; the D call from TCRdb, TRBD1, cannot be confirmed without DNA. The germline V gene has CDR1 SGHRS and CDR2 YFSETQ. The CDR3 covers 13 residues.

The chain carries TRBV6-2 or TRBV6-3 and TRBJ2-1; without DNA, the TCRdb call of TRBD1 cannot be checked. From germline, CDR1 is MNHEY and CDR2 SVGEGT. The CDR3 contains 16 residues. CDR3 region: CASTLSTTVHYNEQFF.

The CDR3 region is CASTSVGLANEQFF. J is TRBJ2-1 and V is TRBV6-6; TCRdb designates TRBD2, a call that cannot be tested without DNA. This CDR3 is built from 14 residues. Per germline, CDR1 MNHNY and CDR2 SVGAGI (reference sequence).

This chain uses TRBV7-9 with TRBJ2-7; TCRdb's D call of TRBD1 is untestable without DNA. CDR3 length: 13 amino acids. Germline values: CDR1 SEHNR, CDR2 FQNEAQ (reference sequence). The CDR3 here is CASSSGQNYEQYF.

This chain uses TRBV6-5 with TRBJ2-5; with no DNA, the TCRdb D assignment of TRBD1 cannot be verified. This CDR3 has 12 amino acids. Germline CDR1 is MNHEY and CDR2 is SVGAGI. CDR3 residues: CATIDREETQYF.

The V gene is TRBV29-1, the J gene TRBJ2-5. The CDR3 is 12 amino acids. CDR1 is SQVTM, CDR2 ANQGSEA, per germline. The CDR3 loop is CSVEGYEETQYF.

This sequence joins TRBV29-1 and TRBJ2-5; TCRdb calls TRBD1, which cannot be checked without DNA. The length of the CDR3 is 12 residues. CDR1 and CDR2 (germline): SQVTM, ANQGSEA. CDR3 in amino acids: CSVEVGGKTQYF. Based on the CDR3 plus reference TRBV29-1 and TRBJ2-5, the full variable domain is SAVISQKPSRDICQRGTSLTIQCQVDSQVTMMFWYRQQPGQSLTLIATANQGSEATYESGFVIDKFPISRPNLTFSTLTVSNMSPEDSSIYLCSVEVGGKTQYFGPGTRLLVL.

This rearrangement joins TRBV29-1 to TRBJ2-7; lacking DNA, the TRBD2 call made by TCRdb goes unchecked. Per the germline V gene, CDR1 is SQVTM and CDR2 is ANQGSEA. The CDR3 consists of 14 residues. CDR3 region: CSVEVLAGTYEQYF.

The chain has TRBV11-1 and TRBJ2-7; no DNA is available, so the TRBD1 call from TCRdb remains unchecked. Looked up from germline, CDR1 is SGHAT and CDR2 is FQDESV (reference sequence). The CDR3 is made up of 14 amino acids. The CDR3 is CASSLATGMDEQYF.

This CDR3 reads CASSPSGLNSPLHF. The V call is TRBV27, the J call TRBJ1-6. Germline loops: CDR1 MNHEY, CDR2 SMNVEV (reference sequence). The CDR3 covers 14 residues.

V gene TRBV12-3 or TRBV12-4 combines with J gene TRBJ2-3; without DNA, the TCRdb call of TRBD2 cannot be checked. CDR3 length equals 18 residues. The CDR3 loop is CASSPLGSVAGIRDTQYF.

V gene TRBV7-9 combines with J gene TRBJ2-5. CDR3 length: 14 residues. CDR1 SEHNR and CDR2 FQNEAQ come from the germline V gene (reference sequence). The CDR3 loop reads CASSLVVGQETQYF.

This rearrangement joins TRBV5-4 to TRBJ2-7; TCRdb names TRBD1, which stays unverified in the absence of DNA. The CDR3 has 14 residues. CDR1 is SGHNT and CDR2 is YYREEE in the germline V gene (reference sequence). CDR3 loop: CASSPWGGPYEQYF.

The genes are TRBV11-2 and TRBJ2-1; the TRBD1 assignment by TCRdb is unverifiable without DNA. The CDR3 totals 17 residues. Germline CDR1 and CDR2: SGHAT and FQNNGV. The CDR3 sequence is CASSFRVTELSYNEQFF.

The gene calls are TRBV15 and TRBJ2-3; checking the TCRdb D call of TRBD1 is not possible without DNA. Germline CDR1 and CDR2: LNHNV and YYDKDF (reference sequence). This CDR3 region has 15 residues. The CDR3 spells CATSKGQGDTDTQYF.

The chain has TRBV29-1 and TRBJ2-1; the TRBD2 assignment by TCRdb is unverifiable without DNA. Germline CDR1 reads SQVTM; CDR2 reads ANQGSEA. The CDR3 is made up of 15 amino acids. The CDR3 region is CSVARGLAGDNEQFF.

This clonotype registers medium-sized by frequency. The chain links TRBV7-9 to TRBJ1-1. The length of the CDR3 is 13 residues. The germline V gene has CDR1 SEHNR and CDR2 FQNEAQ (reference sequence). CDR3 region: CASSPELNTEAFF.

V usage is TRBV7-6 and J usage is TRBJ1-4; TCRdb's assignment of TRBD1 cannot be checked, as there is no DNA. Germline CDR1 SGHVS, CDR2 FNYEAQ. The length of the CDR3 is 14 residues. The CDR3 loop reads CASSSDRGGEKLFF.

The V gene is TRBV5-1, the J gene TRBJ2-1; TCRdb lists TRBD1, though no DNA is available to test this call. Germline V gene data show CDR1 as SGHRS and CDR2 as YFSETQ. The CDR3 covers 13 residues. CDR3 amino acids: CASNTGGGNEQFF.